The 28 T cell receptor beta chains given below trace back to one sample, sequenced in a study of post-analysis software for immune sequencing data. Each TCR beta cDNA library carried unique molecular identifiers. Each CDR3 protein gets one entry after TCRdb re-called the PCR reads with MiXCR. The sample includes fewer than 850,000 distinct CDR3 sequences, roughly 27% of them seen just once. Study-level results: Five or six TRBV segments, including TRBV5-6, TRBV5-1 and TRBV20-1, were more frequent in patients than controls.

Their specific antigens are unknown. The sequenced material came from blood. These receptors were taken from a girl between 10 and 17 years old with multiple sclerosis.

V and J are TRBV6-6 and TRBJ2-1, with D perhaps TRBD1 (6 bases). Germline V gives CDR1 MNHNY, CDR2 SVGAGI (reference sequence). V lost 0 bases, J lost 7 bases, and 13 bases lay in between. This CDR3 comprises 15 residues. This CDR3 reads CASSYSGRGTNEQFF. Here the CDR3 DNA reads TGTGCCAGCAGTTACTCCGGCAGGGGAACGAATGAGCAGTTCTTC.

This clonotype was recorded many times. The chain couples TRBV7-9 to TRBJ2-5, with 10 nucleotides matching TRBD2. Unmatched junction bases numbered 0, after V lost 2 bases and J lost 3 bases. Per germline, CDR1 SEHNR and CDR2 FQNEAQ (reference sequence). The CDR3 loop spans 14 amino acids. CDR3 in amino acids: CASSLTSGKETQYF. The CDR3, as DNA: TGTGCCAGCAGCTTAACTAGCGGGAAAGAGACCCAGTACTTC. Based on the CDR3 plus reference TRBV7-9 and TRBJ2-5, the full variable domain is DTGVSQNPRHKITKRGQNVTFRCDPISEHNRLYWYRQTLGQGPEFLTYFQNEAQLEKSRLLSDRFSAERPKGSFSTLEIQRTEQGDSAMYLCASSLTSGKETQYFGPGTRLLVL.

The sample holds a few counts of this clonotype. V is TRBV5-1 and J is TRBJ2-5; D perhaps matches TRBD1 (5 bases). The DNA end lines up better with TRBJ2-7; the J call may be wrong. The CDR3 sequence is 14 residues long. The germline CDR1 and CDR2 sequences are SGHRS and YFSETQ. The CDR3 DNA reads as TGCGCCAGCAGCTTAGGTACCAGGGCCTACGAGCAGTACTTC. Translation: CASSLGTRAYEQYF.

This clonotype was seen many times. The V call is TRBV12-3 or TRBV12-4, the J call TRBJ2-7, with no clear D. Between the trimmed V and J ends, which lost 4 bases and 3 bases, there was a span of 10 bases. The CDR3 runs to 13 residues. The CDR3 coding sequence is TGTGCCAGCAGTTCCGAACTACTCTACGAGCAGTACTTC. Translated, it gives CASSSELLYEQYF.

This clonotype was seen more than once but under ten times. The chain recombines TRBV7-9 with TRBJ1-4; no clear D. There are 14 residues in the CDR3. CDR1 and CDR2 (germline): SEHNR, FQNEAQ (reference sequence). Trimming cost V 5 bases and J 6 bases, with 13 bases left between them. The CDR3 here is CASSRETPYEKLFF. The CDR3 DNA reads TGTGCCAGCAGCCGAGAGACCCCGTATGAAAAACTGTTTTTT.

This clonotype was counted between two and nine times. The chain has TRBV12-3 or TRBV12-4 and TRBJ2-7; D unclear. Trimming took off 2 bases at V and 5 bases at J, with 7 bases between the two ends. The CDR3 length is 12 residues. CDR3 nucleotide sequence: TGTGCCAGCAGTTTACAGTTCCACGAGCAGTACTTC. Translating gives CASSLQFHEQYF.

The chain has TRBV6-5 and TRBJ2-5, with D possibly TRBD2 on 6 matching bases. The germline V gene has CDR1 MNHEY and CDR2 SVGAGI. The CDR3 loop spans 14 amino acids. The V gene lost 2 bases and the J gene lost 4 bases, with 11 bases spanning the gap. CDR3 nucleotide sequence: TGTGCCAGCAGTTACGGGTCGGGGGTAGAGACCCAGTACTTC. This encodes CASSYGSGVETQYF.

This chain connects TRBV4-3 to TRBJ1-6, with TRBD1 matching over 7 bases. Per germline, CDR1 LGHNA and CDR2 YSLEER. The V segment lost 1 base and the J segment 10 bases; nucleotides outside the gene matches: 7. The CDR3 runs 15 residues. CDR3 nucleotide sequence: TGCGCCAGCAGCCAAGGATCAGGGGGAGACTCACCCCTCCACTTT. The encoded protein is CASSQGSGGDSPLHF.

Remarks on this clonotype: A much larger clone differs from this one at a single base, so this may be a read error. This rearrangement joins TRBV20-1 to TRBJ2-1; D is perhaps TRBD2 (6 bases). The last part of the DNA fits TRBJ2-7 better; the J call may be wrong. The germline V gene has CDR1 DFQATT and CDR2 SNEGSKA (reference sequence). The CDR3 covers 13 residues. The CDR3 DNA follows: TGCAGTGCCCGGGGGTACTCCTACAATGAGCAGTACTTC. This translates into CSARGYSYNEQYF.

Turning to this clonotype: One junction end does not reproduce the germline sequence, and a read error may be involved. The rearrangement uses TRBV5-1 and TRBJ2-1, with D possibly TRBD1 on 5 matching bases. CDR3 length equals 16 residues. The germline gives CDR1 SGHRS, CDR2 YFSETQ. The CDR3 DNA is TGCGCCAGCAGCTTGGATGCCAGGGCTACCTACAATGAGCAGTGCTTC. Translated: CASSLDARATYNEQCF.

On this clonotype itself: One junction end does not reproduce the germline sequence, and a read error may be involved. The V and J genes are TRBV29-1 and TRBJ2-5; 8 bases are shared with TRBD1. CDR1 is SQVTM, CDR2 ANQGSEA, per germline. This CDR3 comprises 12 residues. The CDR3 is CSVEGQGDTQYF. CDR3 nucleotides: TGCAGCGTAGAAGGACAGGGAGATACCCAGTACTTC.

This clonotype was detected only a few times. CDR3 sequence reads: CASSPDLDTQYF. The CDR3 DNA reads as TGTGCCAGCAGCCCAGACCTGGATACGCAGTATTTT. The chain uses TRBV7-9 and TRBJ2-3; D is uncertain. This CDR3 is 12 amino acids long. Trimming stripped 5 bases from V and 6 bases from J, with 9 bases between. CDR1 is SEHNR, CDR2 FQNEAQ, per germline (reference sequence).

The rearrangement uses TRBV4-3 and TRBJ2-2, with TRBD2 matching 7 bases. The CDR3 extends over 16 amino acids. Unmatched junction bases numbered 9, after V lost 2 bases and J lost 6 bases. Germline V gene lookup returns CDR1 LGHNA and CDR2 YSLEER. CDR3 sequence: CASSQWGGGGAGELFF. The CDR3 DNA reads TGCGCCAGCAGCCAATGGGGCGGGGGTGGCGCCGGGGAGCTGTTTTTT.

This clonotype appeared a few times. The chain employs TRBV28 and TRBJ2-3; no definite D call. Germline-derived CDR1 and CDR2 are MDHEN and SYDVKM. V lost 8 bases and J lost 4, with 4 bases in between. The CDR3 sequence is 10 residues long. CDR3: CASGADTQYF. DNA of the CDR3: TGTGCCAGCGGGGCAGATACGCAGTATTTT.

The table lists this clonotype with a few counts. The V gene is TRBV2, the J gene TRBJ2-1, with TRBD2 identical over 13 bases. In germline, CDR1 is SNHLY, CDR2 FYNNEI. Trimming at V came to 6 bases and at J to 7 bases, leaving 6 bases not matched to a gene. CDR3 length: 15 residues. Here the CDR3 DNA reads TGTGCCAGCAGGGAGGGACTAGCGGGGATGAATGAGCAGTTCTTC. This encodes CASREGLAGMNEQFF.

As for this clonotype: A read error may account for a junction end that differs from germline. The chain has TRBV14 and TRBJ2-7, with D unclear. Germline V lookup: CDR1 SGHDN, CDR2 FVKESK. This CDR3 region has 17 residues. The CDR3 reads CTSSPRAAADFSYEQYF. The CDR3 DNA reads as TGTACCAGCAGCCCCCGGGCGGCCGCAGATTTCTCCTACGAGCAGTACTTC.

The gene calls are TRBV20-1 and TRBJ1-4; D gene ambiguous. With 4 bases removed from V and 5 bases from J, the gap between germline ends came to 8 bases. This CDR3 has 12 amino acids. CDR1 is DFQATT, CDR2 SNEGSKA, per germline (reference sequence). Here the CDR3 reads CSAIGRNEKLFF. The CDR3 DNA follows: TGCAGTGCTATAGGGCGAAATGAAAAACTGTTTTTT.

This clonotype was counted a few times. The chain uses TRBV15 and TRBJ1-2, with D perhaps matching TRBD1 (5 bases). Germline V gene data show CDR1 as LNHNV and CDR2 as YYDKDF (reference sequence). CDR3 size: 16 residues. V lost 3 bases and J 4 bases, leaving 18 bases between the germline ends. Here the CDR3 DNA reads TGTGCCACCAGCAGGGGAACGGGGACCAGAGGCTATGGCTACACCTTC. It encodes CATSRGTGTRGYGYTF. Drawing the rest from reference TRBV15 and TRBJ1-2, the complete variable domain is DAMVIQNPRYQVTQFGKPVTLSCSQTLNHNVMYWYQQKSSQAPKLLFHYYDKDFNNEADTPDNFQSRRPNTSFCFLDIRSPGLGDTAMYLCATSRGTGTRGYGYTFGSGTRLTVV.

The CDR3 is CSARASTGPNPPLHF. The DNA of the CDR3 is TGCAGTGCTAGAGCTTCGACAGGGCCGAATCCACCCCTCCACTTT. The gene calls are TRBV20-1 and TRBJ1-6; 7 bases are shared with TRBD1. The J segment lost 11 bases and the V segment lost 1 base, leaving 11 bases of the junction unmatched. The germline V gene has CDR1 DFQATT and CDR2 SNEGSKA (reference sequence). The CDR3 extends over 15 amino acids.

The chain joins TRBV18 to TRBJ1-5, with D possibly TRBD1 on 5 matching bases. The V and J ends lost 0 bases and 3 bases respectively, with 15 bases between them. From germline, CDR1 is KGHSH and CDR2 LQKENI. This CDR3 region has 17 residues. The DNA of the CDR3 is TGTGCCAGCTCACCACCGTTGGGGCAGGGTTCCAATCAGCCCCAGCATTTT. Its translation: CASSPPLGQGSNQPQHF. The whole variable domain, filled in from reference TRBV18 and TRBJ1-5, reads NAGVMQNPRHLVRRRGQEARLRCSPMKGHSHVYWYRQLPEEGLKFMVYLQKENIIDESGMPKERFSAEFPKEGPSILRIQQVVRGDSAAYFCASSPPLGQGSNQPQHFGDGTRLSIL.

This chain links TRBV6-6 with TRBJ2-1, with D possibly matching TRBD2 (6 bases). Germline V gene data show CDR1 as MNHNY and CDR2 as SVGAGI (reference sequence). This CDR3 region has 14 residues. V gave up 2 bases and J gave up 10 bases, with 15 bases separating them. The CDR3 sequence is CASSYLLRGVEQFF. DNA for the CDR3: TGTGCCAGCAGTTACCTATTGCGGGGAGTGGAGCAGTTCTTC.

This clonotype appeared a few times. A much more abundant neighbour one base away suggests this may be a read error. This sequence joins TRBV5-1 and TRBJ2-7, with 10 bases matching TRBD1. Germline V gene lookup returns CDR1 SGHRS and CDR2 YFSETQ. With 0 bases clipped from V and 5 bases from J, the junction kept 5 bases outside the gene matches. CDR3 length: 15 amino acids. Here the CDR3 DNA reads TGCGCCAGCAGCTTGGCCGGGACAGGGGTCAACGAGCAGTACTTC. Its translation is CASSLAGTGVNEQYF.

This clonotype turned up a few times. The chain has TRBV5-6 and TRBJ2-1, with 9 bases aligning to TRBD1. The CDR3 extends over 17 amino acids. Germline-derived CDR1 and CDR2 are SGHDT and YYEEEE. J was trimmed by 0 bases and V by 4 bases; bases with no gene match: 8. The CDR3 spells CASSRGQGRRSYNEQFF. CDR3 nucleotide sequence: TGTGCCAGCAGCAGGGGACAGGGTCGTCGCTCCTACAATGAGCAGTTCTTC.

Ten or more counts support this clonotype. A read error may produce the germline difference seen at one junction end. V gene TRBV5-1 combines with J gene TRBJ2-3; D uncertain. This CDR3 contains 12 residues. Germline-derived CDR1 and CDR2 are SGHRS and YFSETQ. The CDR3 region is CASSSGTDTQYF. The DNA of the CDR3 is TGTGCCAGCAGCTCCGGCACAGATACGCAGTATTTT.

V and J are TRBV4-2 and TRBJ1-5, with TRBD1 identical over 10 bases. Germline CDR1 and CDR2: LGHNA and YNFKEQ. This CDR3 has 15 amino acids. Trimming took 3 bases from V and 7 from J; bases not matched to a gene: 6. DNA for the CDR3: TGTGCCAGCAGCCAGGGGACAGGGGAAAGACAGCCCCAGCATTTT. Its translation: CASSQGTGERQPQHF.

V is TRBV29-1 and J is TRBJ2-1; 10 bases align to TRBD2. The CDR3 runs 14 residues. Germline-derived CDR1 and CDR2 are SQVTM and ANQGSEA. V lost 5 bases to trimming and J lost 0 bases; unmatched junction nucleotides: 1. CDR3 amino acids: CSVTSGASYNEQFF. As DNA, the CDR3 is TGCAGCGTTACTAGCGGGGCCTCCTACAATGAGCAGTTCTTC.

V is TRBV2 and J is TRBJ1-2; tentatively, D is TRBD1 (6 bases). The CDR3 contains 11 residues. Trimming pared 3 bases from V and 12 bases from J, leaving 11 bases between. Germline V gene data show CDR1 as SNHLY and CDR2 as FYNNEI. Written as DNA, the CDR3 is TGTGCCAGCAGTGACAGGGGAAAAAACACCTTC. This encodes CASSDRGKNTF.

The chain combines TRBV6-6 with TRBJ2-1; D is possibly TRBD2 (5 bases). Germline values: CDR1 MNHNY, CDR2 SVGAGI (reference sequence). This CDR3 contains 14 residues. Trimming took 2 bases from V and 8 from J, leaving 13 bases between them. The CDR3 here is CASSYILVSDEQFF. As DNA, the CDR3 is TGTGCCAGCAGTTACATACTAGTGTCTGATGAGCAGTTCTTC.